Below are 7 T cell receptor beta chains sequenced from a single sample in a study of cytomegalovirus exposure and HLA in healthy donors. Both 60 Vbeta primers and 13 Jbeta primers went into the PCR. Clones were sequenced by immunoSEQ multiplex PCR, and TCRdb holds only the in-frame ones, with some missing. The sample lists 150,000 or so clones, roughly 87% occurring once. The material sequenced was PBMCs. The receptors stem from a man in his fifties in good health and CMV-seropositive.

The chain joins TRBV7-2 to TRBJ2-7; 7 bases match TRBD2. The CDR3 covers 13 residues. J lost 7 bases, V lost 0 bases, and 3 bases had no gene match. Germline V lookup: CDR1 SGHTA, CDR2 FQGNSA. The CDR3 is CASSLAWGGEQYF. CDR3 sequence (DNA): TGTGCCAGCAGCTTAGCCTGGGGGGGGGAGCAGTACTTC. The complete variable domain, with remaining parts taken from reference TRBV7-2 and TRBJ2-7, reads GAGVSQSPSNKVTEKGKDVELRCDPISGHTALYWYRQSLGQGLEFLIYFQGNSAPDKSGLPSDRFSAERTGGSVSTLTIQRTQQEDSAVYLCASSLAWGGEQYFGPGTRLTVT.

This clone has more than one count but fewer than ten. This chain connects TRBV4-3 to TRBJ2-2; D is possibly TRBD1 (6 bases). This CDR3 region has 15 residues. Germline CDR1 is LGHNA and CDR2 is YSLEER. V was clipped by 4 bases and J by 5 bases, with 14 bases between them. This chain's CDR3 is CASSPMTGNTGELFF. The CDR3 nucleotides are TGCGCCAGCAGCCCAATGACAGGAAATACCGGGGAGCTGTTTTTT.

On this clone: An end of the junction differs from the germline gene, which may be a read error. The chain uses TRBV20-1 and TRBJ1-2; D is possibly TRBD1 (6 bases). From germline, CDR1 is DFQATT and CDR2 SNEGSKA (reference sequence). The CDR3 is made up of 10 amino acids. In DNA, the CDR3 is TGCAGTGCTAGAGATGCGGACAGAATTTTC. It encodes CSARDADRIF.

As concerns this clone: At one boundary the junction diverges from the germline segment, which might be a read error. This rearrangement joins TRBV29-1 to TRBJ2-3; 8 bases match TRBD2. In germline, CDR1 is SQVTM, CDR2 ANQGSEA. This CDR3 has 13 amino acids. This CDR3 reads CSVEAGALDTQYF. The CDR3 DNA reads TGCAGCGTGGAAGCGGGAGCCCTAGATACGCAGTATTTT.

The chain carries TRBV5-5 and TRBJ2-1; 9 nucleotides line up with TRBD1. Trimming at V came to 3 bases and at J to 10 bases, leaving 2 bases not matched to a gene. The CDR3 runs to 12 residues. CDR1 and CDR2 (germline): SGHKS, YYEKEE (reference sequence). The CDR3 here is CASSWTGEEQFF. CDR3 nucleotides: TGTGCCAGCAGCTGGACAGGGGAAGAGCAGTTCTTC.

This sequence joins TRBV2 and TRBJ2-2; possible D gene TRBD2, 5 bases. The CDR3 is made up of 11 amino acids. Trimming cost V 7 bases and J 9 bases, with 9 bases left between them. Germline-derived CDR1 and CDR2 are SNHLY and FYNNEI. CDR3 in amino acids: CASTEGRELFF. DNA for the CDR3: TGTGCCAGCACCGAGGGCCGGGAGCTGTTTTTT.

The V and J genes are TRBV28 and TRBJ1-2; TRBD1 aligns across 8 bases. The CDR3 contains 14 residues. The V gene's germline CDR1 is MDHEN and CDR2 SYDVKM. V gave up 3 bases and J gave up 4 bases; unmatched junction bases: 4. The CDR3 loop is CASSFGQGRYGYTF. CDR3 nucleotide sequence: TGTGCCAGCAGTTTTGGACAGGGCCGCTATGGCTACACCTTC.